The TCR beta chain described here comes from a study of shared T cell receptors in the human thymus. The protocol was immunoSEQ multiplex PCR, while the TCRdb copy is restricted to in-frame clones and leaves out a portion. The data contain hundreds of thousands of clones, around 87% of them singletons. The sample also formed part of further work on human thymus T cells.

Sequences were obtained from thymocytes. This clonotype originated in a boy under two years old with a congenital heart defect.

CDR3 DNA sequence: TGTGCCAGCAGAGCCCCGACAGGGCGAAGCGAGCAGTACTTC. This codes for CASRAPTGRSEQYF. The rearrangement joins TRBV2 to TRBJ2-7; the match to TRBD1 covers 7 bases. The CDR3 totals 14 residues. Per the germline V gene, CDR1 is SNHLY and CDR2 is FYNNEI. The ends lost 6 bases at V and 6 bases at J; junction bases unmatched: 11.